This T cell receptor (beta chain) was obtained from a study of PD-1 blockade in classical Hodgkin lymphoma. The time point denotes: newly diagnosed, previously untreated cHL patient sample. CD8+ T cell isolation from thawed PBMCs was performed by magnetic negative selection. This clone was observed a handful of times. TCRdb's table, derived via immunoSEQ multiplex PCR, lists solely in-frame clones and lacks some. Among about 14,000 clones listed, about 91% were seen once. Material for sequencing was CD8+ T cells from blood. The sequence was obtained from a human donor with classical Hodgkin lymphoma.

The CDR3 nucleotides read TGTGCCAGCAACGGACAGGAGGCAAGCTACACCTTC. Translated, it gives CASNGQEASYTF. This chain uses TRBV5-4 with TRBJ1-2; 7 bases fit TRBD1. The CDR3 extends over 12 amino acids. The V gene's germline CDR1 is SGHNT and CDR2 YYREEE (reference sequence). Losses at the gene ends were 6 bases for V and 9 bases for J; bases not matched to a gene: 8.